This TCR beta chain was documented in a study of cytomegalovirus exposure and HLA in healthy donors. PCR was performed using 60 Vbeta and 13 Jbeta primers. The assay was immunoSEQ multiplex PCR, and TCRdb's table has in-frame clones only and misses some. Of about 180,000 clones in the sample, about four fifths are singletons; the top ten hold under 2%. The TCR sequence derives from a woman aged 25 to 39 in good health and CMV-seronegative. Sequencing was performed on PBMCs.

The CDR3 here is CAGGDRRRNTIYF. The CDR3 nucleotides are TGCGCCGGAGGGGACCGGAGGAGAAACACCATATATTTT. V and J are TRBV10-1 and TRBJ1-3; D is perhaps TRBD1 (5 bases). In germline, CDR1 is WNHNN, CDR2 SYGVQD (reference sequence). This CDR3 region has 13 residues. V was trimmed by 11 bases and J by 5 bases, leaving 16 bases between them.